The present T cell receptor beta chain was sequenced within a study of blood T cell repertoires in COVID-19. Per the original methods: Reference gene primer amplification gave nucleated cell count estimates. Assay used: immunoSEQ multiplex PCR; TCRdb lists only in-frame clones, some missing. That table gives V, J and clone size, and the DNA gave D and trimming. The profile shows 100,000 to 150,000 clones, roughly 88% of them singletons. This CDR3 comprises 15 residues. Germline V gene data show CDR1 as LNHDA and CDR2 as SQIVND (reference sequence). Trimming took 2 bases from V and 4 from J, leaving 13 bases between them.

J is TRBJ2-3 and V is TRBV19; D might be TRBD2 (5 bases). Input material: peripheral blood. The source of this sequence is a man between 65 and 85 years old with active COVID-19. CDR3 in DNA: TGTGCCAGTAGTATAAGTGGGAGTATTTCAGATACGCAGTATTTT. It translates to CASSISGSISDTQYF.